Below, 22 T cell receptor beta chains from the same sample are listed, as sequenced in a study of blood T cell repertoires in COVID-19. Using immunoSEQ multiplex PCR, the repertoire was profiled, and TCRdb retains in-frame clones only, with some absent. The sample has about 380,000 clones, around 85% seen once; the top ten hold approximately 3.7%. Sequenced material: peripheral blood. Source of these receptors: a woman between 18 and 29 years old with acute or convalescent COVID-19.

This chain links TRBV14 with TRBJ2-7; D call uncertain. Germline lookup yields CDR1 SGHDN and CDR2 FVKESK. There are 13 residues in the CDR3. V lost 4 bases and J 0 bases, leaving 7 bases between the germline ends. CDR3 region: CASSPYPSYEQYF. As DNA, the CDR3 is TGTGCCAGCAGCCCCTACCCCTCCTACGAGCAGTACTTC.

V and J are TRBV18 and TRBJ2-3; 12 bases match TRBD2. The CDR3 is 17 residues long. CDR1 is KGHSH and CDR2 is LQKENI in the germline V gene. V gave up 6 bases and J gave up 0 bases; unmatched junction bases: 7. The CDR3 sequence: CASSATGTSGSTDTQYF. In DNA, the CDR3 is TGTGCCAGCTCGGCGACGGGGACTAGCGGGAGCACAGATACGCAGTATTTT.

The chain carries TRBV6-5 and TRBJ2-5, with a possible D match to TRBD2 (5 bases). From germline, CDR1 is MNHEY and CDR2 SVGAGI. The V gene lost 7 bases and the J gene lost 5 bases, with 8 bases spanning the gap. CDR3 length equals 11 residues. The CDR3 sequence: CASTRGETQYF. The CDR3, as DNA: TGTGCCAGCACCAGAGGGGAGACCCAGTACTTC.

This clone occurred many times. The rearrangement joins TRBV19 to TRBJ2-2; D is unresolved. CDR3 length: 14 residues. Trimming took off 3 bases at V and 2 bases at J, with 7 bases between the two ends. CDR1 LNHDA and CDR2 SQIVND come from the germline V gene (reference sequence). Here the CDR3 DNA reads TGTGCCAGTAGTATGGTGGCTAACACCGGGGAGCTGTTTTTT. Residues: CASSMVANTGELFF. Full variable domain (remainder filled in from reference TRBV19 and TRBJ2-2): DGGITQSPKYLFRKEGQNVTLSCEQNLNHDAMYWYRQDPGQGLRLIYYSQIVNDFQKGDIAEGYSVSREKKESFPLTVTSAQKNPTAFYLCASSMVANTGELFFGEGSRLTVL.

In DNA, the CDR3 is TGTGCCAGCAGTGAGTTAGGGGGAATCCTCTATGGCTACACCTTC. This encodes CASSELGGILYGYTF. The chain has TRBV2 and TRBJ1-2; possible D gene TRBD1, 6 bases. Germline V CDR1 and CDR2: SNHLY, FYNNEI. V lost 3 bases and J 4 bases, leaving 15 bases between the germline ends. The CDR3 spans 15 residues. The full variable domain, completed using reference TRBV2 and TRBJ1-2, is EPEVTQTPSHQVTQMGQEVILRCVPISNHLYFYWYRQILGQKVEFLVSFYNNEISEKSEIFDDQFSVERPDGSNFTLKIRSTKLEDSAMYFCASSELGGILYGYTFGSGTRLTVV.

This clone was counted a single time. The chain uses TRBV19 and TRBJ1-1; D remains ambiguous. CDR1 LNHDA and CDR2 SQIVND come from the germline V gene (reference sequence). This CDR3 contains 13 residues. V was cut by 5 bases and J by 1 base, with 8 bases left in between. The DNA of the CDR3 is TGTGCCAGTAGTGACTTTCGGAACACTGAAGCTTTCTTT. This translates into CASSDFRNTEAFF.

This clone appeared once. The chain uses TRBV28 and TRBJ1-4; 8 positions agree with TRBD1. Germline V gives CDR1 MDHEN, CDR2 SYDVKM. The CDR3 has 15 amino acids. The ends lost 6 bases at V and 5 bases at J; junction bases unmatched: 8. The CDR3 is CASSPGGAVNEKLFF. In nucleotides, the CDR3 is TGTGCCAGCAGCCCAGGGGGCGCCGTCAATGAAAAACTGTTTTTT.

This chain connects TRBV5-6 to TRBJ2-7; 9 bases match TRBD1. This CDR3 comprises 13 residues. The trim removed 2 bases at V and 5 bases at J, leaving 2 bases unmatched. The germline CDR1 and CDR2 sequences are SGHDT and YYEEEE. The CDR3 region has the DNA TGTGCCAGCAGCTTCCGGACAGGGGACGAGCAGTACTTC. Protein product: CASSFRTGDEQYF.

This chain connects TRBV7-9 to TRBJ1-6; a weak D match, TRBD1 (6 bases). CDR3 length: 17 residues. Germline V gene data show CDR1 as SEHNR and CDR2 as FQNEAQ (reference sequence). Trimming took off 5 bases at V and 6 bases at J, with 20 bases between the two ends. CDR3: CASSPTISTGSNSPLHF. The CDR3 DNA reads TGTGCCAGCAGCCCGACGATTTCAACAGGGAGTAATTCACCCCTCCACTTT.

DNA for the CDR3: TGTGCCAGCAGTTACTCATCTCAGGGGATCGCCGGAAACACCATATATTTT. It encodes CASSYSSQGIAGNTIYF. V gene TRBV6-2 or TRBV6-3 combines with J gene TRBJ1-3; D is perhaps TRBD1 (6 bases). Germline V gives CDR1 MNHEY, CDR2 SVGEGT. The CDR3 extends over 17 amino acids. V lost 0 bases and J 4 bases, leaving 16 bases between the germline ends.

This clone has a handful of counts. This chain joins TRBV7-8 and TRBJ1-5; D gene ambiguous. V lost 4 bases and J lost 4, with 8 bases in between. There are 13 residues in the CDR3. Germline-derived CDR1 and CDR2 are SGHVS and FQNEAQ. CDR3 amino acids: CASSSDLNQPQHF. The CDR3 nucleotides are TGTGCCAGCAGCTCAGATCTTAATCAGCCCCAGCATTTT.

The V call is TRBV5-1, the J call TRBJ2-2; D unclear. Per germline, CDR1 SGHRS and CDR2 YFSETQ. V lost 0 bases, J lost 0 bases, and 9 bases lay in between. The CDR3 consists of 16 residues. For the CDR3, the DNA is TGCGCCAGCAGCTTGGAAGTGGCAACGAACACCGGGGAGCTGTTTTTT. This sequence encodes CASSLEVATNTGELFF.

This clone was seen only once. The chain uses TRBV3-1 (or the pseudogene TRBV3-2) and TRBJ1-6; 7 bases fit TRBD1. Trimming cost V 9 bases and J 7 bases; bases outside gene matches: 12. The CDR3 has 15 residues. Germline V gene lookup returns CDR1 LGHDT and CDR2 YNNKEL (reference sequence). The CDR3 loop reads CASENKGARNSPLHF. For the CDR3, the DNA is TGTGCCAGTGAAAACAAGGGGGCGCGAAATTCACCCCTCCACTTT.

This clone has just a few counts. The chain uses TRBV7-2 and TRBJ2-7; the match to TRBD2 covers 8 bases. The V and J ends lost 1 base and 0 bases, in that order; junction bases with no gene match: 11. CDR3 size: 18 residues. Germline CDR1 SGHTA, CDR2 FQGNSA. The CDR3 nucleotides read TGTGCCAGCAGCTTAGGTATCTCCTCCGGGGGGGCCTCCTACGAGCAGTACTTC. Protein product: CASSLGISSGGASYEQYF.

This chain connects TRBV5-6 to TRBJ1-4, with D maybe TRBD1 (6 bases). CDR1 is SGHDT and CDR2 is YYEEEE in the germline V gene. This CDR3 spans 16 amino acids. V was clipped by 4 bases and J by 0 bases, with 13 bases between them. The CDR3 spells CASSLVGHSTNEKLFF. CDR3 coding DNA: TGTGCCAGCAGCCTGGTGGGACACTCAACTAATGAAAAACTGTTTTTT.

The chain is built from TRBV12-3 or TRBV12-4 and TRBJ2-1; D gene uncertain. Trimming cost V 1 base and J 6 bases, with 7 bases left between them. This CDR3 is 13 amino acids long. In DNA form, the CDR3 reads TGTGCCAGCAGTTTAGGGCAGGTCAATGAGCAGTTCTTC. This codes for CASSLGQVNEQFF.

A single count supports this clone. The chain couples TRBV28 to TRBJ1-6; D call uncertain. Germline lookup yields CDR1 MDHEN and CDR2 SYDVKM. The CDR3 runs to 15 residues. Trimming stripped 5 bases from V and 6 bases from J, with 14 bases between. The CDR3 nucleotides read TGTGCCAGCAGTCCGCCGGGGTTCTCTAATTCACCCCTCCACTTT. As protein: CASSPPGFSNSPLHF. Combining the CDR3 with reference TRBV28 and TRBJ1-6 gives the whole variable domain DVKVTQSSRYLVKRTGEKVFLECVQDMDHENMFWYRQDPGLGLRLIYFSYDVKMKEKGDIPEGYSVSREKKERFSLILESASTNQTSMYLCASSPPGFSNSPLHFGNGTRLTVT.

This sequence joins TRBV9 and TRBJ2-4; 8 bases align to TRBD2. Per the germline V gene, CDR1 is SGDLS and CDR2 is YYNGEE. After removal of 3 bases from V and 0 bases from J, the junction contained 5 bases not matched to a gene. The CDR3 loop spans 16 amino acids. The CDR3 sequence: CASSGSGGPAKNIQYF. The DNA for the CDR3 is TGTGCCAGCAGCGGAAGCGGGGGCCCAGCCAAAAACATTCAGTACTTC.

V is TRBV6-1 and J is TRBJ2-1; D is possibly TRBD2 (6 bases). Trimming removed 0 bases from V and 5 bases from J, with 8 bases in between. CDR1 is MNHNS, CDR2 SASEGT, per germline. This CDR3 has 14 residues. CDR3 coding DNA: TGTGCCAGCAGTGAAGCGGGAGGTCACAATGAGCAGTTCTTC. It translates to CASSEAGGHNEQFF.

This chain joins TRBV6-5 and TRBJ1-2; possible D gene TRBD1, 5 bases. The V gene's germline CDR1 is MNHEY and CDR2 SVGAGI. The CDR3 is made up of 14 amino acids. V lost 7 bases and J lost 4, with 16 bases in between. This CDR3 reads CASTTSGGSYGYTF. The CDR3 DNA reads as TGTGCCAGCACCACCTCTGGGGGGAGCTATGGCTACACCTTC.

The gene calls are TRBV3-1 (or the pseudogene TRBV3-2) and TRBJ2-3, with 9 bases lining up with TRBD2. The CDR3 consists of 14 residues. Per germline, CDR1 LGHDT and CDR2 YNNKEL (reference sequence). The V and J ends lost 4 bases and 2 bases, in that order; junction bases with no gene match: 1. This chain's CDR3 is CASSRTSDTDTQYF. In DNA, the CDR3 is TGTGCCAGCAGCCGGACTAGCGACACAGATACGCAGTATTTT.

This clone was recorded only once. This chain links TRBV13 with TRBJ2-3; TRBD2 matches at 11 bases. V shed 0 bases, J shed 2 bases, and the junction held 7 bases outside the gene matches. CDR1 and CDR2 (germline): PRHDT, FYEKMQ (reference sequence). The CDR3 spans 18 residues. The CDR3 bases are TGTGCCAGCAGCTTAGGTCCTTTGACTAGCGGGATCACAGATACGCAGTATTTT. Translated: CASSLGPLTSGITDTQYF.